A single sample gave rise to the 29 T cell receptor beta chains below, sequenced in a study of blood T cell repertoires in COVID-19. Some clones are missing from TCRdb's copy, which holds only in-frame ones; the method was immunoSEQ multiplex PCR. The sample contains more than 85,000 clones, 87% of which appear only once. Sequencing used peripheral blood. These receptors were collected from a human donor in a cohort sampled during active COVID-19.

This clone appeared once. J is TRBJ1-2 and V is TRBV6-5, with TRBD1 matching 9 bases. The germline CDR1 and CDR2 sequences are MNHEY and SVGAGI. CDR3 length equals 15 residues. J gave up 4 bases and V 5 bases, and 8 bases lay outside the gene matches. CDR3 bases: TGTGCCAGCAGTCTAGGGGGACAGGGAAGCTATGGCTACACCTTC. Protein product: CASSLGGQGSYGYTF.

V and J are TRBV10-3 and TRBJ2-2; D is ambiguous. V lost 10 bases to trimming and J lost 9 bases, with 15 bases between them. Germline assignment: CDR1 ENHRY and CDR2 SYGVKD. This CDR3 spans 12 amino acids. CDR3 sequence (DNA): TGTGCCACCGACGAGGATGGCAGGGAGCTGTTTTTT. The encoded protein is CATDEDGRELFF.

This chain joins TRBV18 and TRBJ2-3, with unresolved D. The length of the CDR3 is 14 residues. Germline assignment: CDR1 KGHSH and CDR2 LQKENI. The V gene lost 3 bases and the J gene lost 3 bases, with 10 bases spanning the gap. CDR3 protein: CASSPSGLTDTQYF. The CDR3 nucleotides read TGTGCCAGCTCACCCTCGGGTCTAACAGATACGCAGTATTTT.

As to this clone: Other DNA variants within this sample encode the same CDR3. The chain has TRBV20-1 and TRBJ2-1; D gene unclear. Deletions cut 2 bases from V and 4 bases from J, with 3 bases between. This CDR3 region has 11 residues. CDR1 and CDR2 from the germline V gene are DFQATT and SNEGSKA (reference sequence). CDR3 region: CSARSYNEQFF. The CDR3 DNA sequence: TGCAGTGCTAGATCTTACAATGAGCAGTTCTTC.

This rearrangement joins TRBV27 to TRBJ2-3; perhaps TRBD1 as D (6 bases). Per germline, CDR1 MNHEY and CDR2 SMNVEV (reference sequence). Trimming left V 5 bases short and J 0 bases short, with 9 bases between. The length of the CDR3 is 14 residues. This CDR3 is CASSRTASTDTQYF. As DNA, the CDR3 is TGTGCCAGCAGTCGGACAGCTAGCACAGATACGCAGTATTTT.

The chain recombines TRBV20-1 with TRBJ2-1; D not resolved. The V and J ends lost 3 bases and 10 bases respectively, with 10 bases between them. Germline V gene sequence: CDR1 DFQATT, CDR2 SNEGSKA (reference sequence). This CDR3 has 11 residues. The CDR3 region is CSARFLREQFF. DNA of the CDR3: TGCAGTGCTAGGTTTCTCAGGGAGCAGTTCTTC.

This CDR3 reads CAISLSTERSMLSSYNEQFF. The CDR3 region has the DNA TGTGCCATCAGTCTCTCAACCGAGCGGTCCATGTTAAGCTCCTACAATGAGCAGTTCTTC. The chain is built from TRBV10-3 and TRBJ2-1; maybe TRBD2 (5 bases). V was pared by 5 bases and J by 0 bases, with 26 bases between. Germline V CDR1 and CDR2: ENHRY, SYGVKD. This CDR3 has 20 residues.

This chain links TRBV5-4 with TRBJ1-4; TRBD1 agrees at 8 bases. V gave up 0 bases and J gave up 11 bases; unmatched junction bases: 9. The CDR3 extends over 15 amino acids. The germline V gene has CDR1 SGHNT and CDR2 YYREEE (reference sequence). CDR3 in DNA: TGTGCCAGCAGCTTGGAAGGGACAGGAGTTGGTAAACTGTTTTTT. Amino acid sequence: CASSLEGTGVGKLFF.

The CDR3 loop is CASSRQGAMGAFF. The CDR3 nucleotides are TGTGCCAGCAGCCGACAGGGGGCGATGGGAGCTTTCTTT. This chain joins TRBV3-1 (or the pseudogene TRBV3-2) and TRBJ1-1, with 10 bases lining up with TRBD1. CDR3 size: 13 residues. Trimming at V came to 4 bases and at J to 10 bases, leaving 6 bases not matched to a gene. The germline V gene has CDR1 LGHDT and CDR2 YNNKEL (reference sequence).

V and J are TRBV11-2 and TRBJ2-1; TRBD1 matches at 8 bases. The trim removed 5 bases at V and 7 bases at J, leaving 4 bases unmatched. The germline gives CDR1 SGHAT, CDR2 FQNNGV. The CDR3 length is 13 residues. CDR3 sequence (DNA): TGTGCCAGCAGCCCCGACAGGGGTAATGAGCAGTTCTTC. Protein product: CASSPDRGNEQFF. Full variable domain (rest looked up from reference TRBV11-2 and TRBJ2-1): EAGVAQSPRYKIIEKRQSVAFWCNPISGHATLYWYQQILGQGPKLLIQFQNNGVVDDSQLPKDRFSAERLKGVDSTLKIQPAKLEDSAVYLCASSPDRGNEQFFGPGTRLTVL.

The V gene is TRBV10-2, the J gene TRBJ1-2, with unresolved D. The CDR3 loop spans 13 amino acids. V gave up 6 bases and J gave up 7 bases, with 15 bases separating them. From germline, CDR1 is WSHSY and CDR2 SAAADI. This CDR3 is CASSGREESGYTF. CDR3 DNA: TGCGCCAGCAGCGGTAGAGAGGAGAGTGGCTACACCTTC.

The chain has TRBV3-1 (or the pseudogene TRBV3-2) and TRBJ2-7; no firm D call. V was pared by 4 bases and J by 6 bases, with 13 bases between. CDR1 LGHDT and CDR2 YNNKEL come from the germline V gene (reference sequence). This CDR3 region has 13 residues. In nucleotides, the CDR3 is TGTGCCAGCAGCCCCCCAATTTTGCGCGAGCAGTACTTC. This codes for CASSPPILREQYF.

The chain is built from TRBV30 and TRBJ2-7, with TRBD1 identical over 12 bases. Germline values: CDR1 GTSNPN, CDR2 SVGIG (reference sequence). This CDR3 has 15 residues. Unmatched junction bases numbered 8, after V lost 4 bases and J lost 4 bases. CDR3 nucleotides: TGTGCCTGGAATGTCGGGGGACAGGGGGCGTACGAGCAGTACTTC. This sequence encodes CAWNVGGQGAYEQYF.

This clone was seen only once. The chain employs TRBV20-1 and TRBJ2-2, with D possibly being TRBD2 (5 bases). Trimming cost V 3 bases and J 2 bases, with 10 bases left between them. The CDR3 sequence is 14 residues long. CDR1 and CDR2 from the germline V gene are DFQATT and SNEGSKA (reference sequence). CDR3: CSASLRGNTGELFF. The CDR3 DNA follows: TGCAGTGCTAGTCTACGGGGAAACACCGGGGAGCTGTTTTTT.

V is TRBV7-8 and J is TRBJ1-4; 9 bases agree with TRBD1. V shed 4 bases, J shed 8 bases, and the junction held 14 bases outside the gene matches. This CDR3 spans 17 amino acids. The germline gives CDR1 SGHVS, CDR2 FQNEAQ. The DNA for the CDR3 is TGTGCCAGCAGCTCCCCCGCTGGGACAGGGACTCGAGAAAAACTGTTTTTT. Translated: CASSSPAGTGTREKLFF. Based on the CDR3 plus reference TRBV7-8 and TRBJ1-4, the full variable domain is GAGVSQSPRYKVAKRGQDVALRCDPISGHVSLFWYQQALGQGPEFLTYFQNEAQLDKSGLPSDRFFAERPEGSVSTLKIQRTQQEDSAVYLCASSSPAGTGTREKLFFGSGTQLSVL.

The gene calls are TRBV5-6 and TRBJ2-5; D is possibly TRBD1 (6 bases). The germline CDR1 and CDR2 sequences are SGHDT and YYEEEE. The CDR3 length is 16 residues. Trimming pared 3 bases from V and 5 bases from J, leaving 20 bases between. The CDR3 loop is CASSSIGDIDRETQYF. In nucleotides, the CDR3 is TGTGCCAGCAGCTCCATCGGGGACATCGATAGGGAGACCCAGTACTTC.

This clone appeared a single time. The rearrangement joins TRBV20-1 to TRBJ1-2; no definite D call. Trimming stripped 3 bases from V and 2 bases from J, with 10 bases between. The CDR3 contains 13 residues. The germline V gene encodes CDR1 DFQATT and CDR2 SNEGSKA (reference sequence). CDR3 DNA sequence: TGCAGTGCTAGTGGCGGCGAAAACTATGGCTACACCTTC. Translation gives CSASGGENYGYTF.

The CDR3 loop reads CATSQSPGQGYEQYF. In DNA, the CDR3 is TGTGCCACCAGCCAGAGCCCCGGACAGGGCTACGAGCAGTACTTC. The chain has TRBV15 and TRBJ2-7; 8 bases are shared with TRBD1. Germline V lookup: CDR1 LNHNV, CDR2 YYDKDF (reference sequence). CDR3 size: 15 residues. V trimming: 5 bases; J trimming: 3 bases; junction bases outside the gene matches: 9. The variable domain in full, completed from reference TRBV15 and TRBJ2-7, reads DAMVIQNPRYQVTQFGKPVTLSCSQTLNHNVMYWYQQKSSQAPKLLFHYYDKDFNNEADTPDNFQSRRPNTSFCFLDIRSPGLGDTAMYLCATSQSPGQGYEQYFGPGTRLTVT.

This clone appeared once. The J gene is TRBJ2-7, the V gene TRBV5-1; D is undetermined. V dropped 0 bases and J dropped 6 bases, with 7 bases sitting between them. There are 12 residues in the CDR3. CDR1 and CDR2 (germline): SGHRS, YFSETQ. Here the CDR3 reads CASSLVAGEQYF. The CDR3 DNA is TGCGCCAGCAGCTTGGTTGCCGGCGAGCAGTACTTC.

The chain recombines TRBV5-1 with TRBJ2-5; 16 nucleotides align to TRBD2. With V trimmed by 0 bases and J by 5 bases, 7 bases remained unmatched. Germline CDR1 is SGHRS and CDR2 is YFSETQ. CDR3 length: 18 residues. The CDR3 spells CASSLEGLAGGPRETQYF. The CDR3 DNA sequence: TGCGCCAGCAGCTTGGAGGGACTAGCGGGAGGGCCGCGGGAGACCCAGTACTTC.

This clone is a singleton in its sample. Written as DNA, the CDR3 is TGTGCCAGCAGCCAAGACAGATATAGCAATCAGCCCCAGCATTTT. Translated: CASSQDRYSNQPQHF. The genes are TRBV4-2 and TRBJ1-5; unclear D gene. The V gene lost 0 bases and the J gene lost 0 bases, with 6 bases spanning the gap. Germline V gene data show CDR1 as LGHNA and CDR2 as YNFKEQ. This CDR3 contains 15 residues.

The chain has TRBV7-2 and TRBJ1-1, with 8 nucleotides matching TRBD1. Germline assignment: CDR1 SGHTA and CDR2 FQGNSA. The CDR3 is 14 residues long. The trim removed 4 bases at V and 6 bases at J, leaving 7 bases unmatched. CDR3 residues: CASSSRGHGAEAFF. The CDR3 region has the DNA TGTGCCAGCAGCTCCAGGGGGCACGGCGCTGAAGCTTTCTTT.

J is TRBJ1-1 and V is TRBV6-1; weak D call: TRBD1 (5 bases). In germline, CDR1 is MNHNS, CDR2 SASEGT. The ends were cut back, 2 bases at V and 4 bases at J, with 17 bases in the middle. This CDR3 has 16 residues. The CDR3 region has the DNA TGTGCCAGCAGTGAATCCCGGGCCTCCGGGGGCACTGAAGCTTTCTTT. This codes for CASSESRASGGTEAFF.

V gene TRBV12-3 or TRBV12-4 combines with J gene TRBJ2-1; a weak D match, TRBD1 (6 bases). V gave up 7 bases and J gave up 5 bases, with 12 bases separating them. This CDR3 contains 13 residues. CDR3 in amino acids: CASILRGNNEQFF. The CDR3 DNA reads as TGTGCCAGCATTCTTAGGGGGAACAATGAGCAGTTCTTC.

The chain has TRBV7-6 and TRBJ2-7; 7 bases align to TRBD2. V was clipped by 5 bases and J by 3 bases; unmatched bases: 7. The CDR3 is 14 amino acids. Germline V gives CDR1 SGHVS, CDR2 FNYEAQ. CDR3 bases: TGTGCCAGCAGCCCACAACCGGGAGGCTACGAGCAGTACTTC. Protein: CASSPQPGGYEQYF.

The chain combines TRBV19 with TRBJ1-1; D is perhaps TRBD1 (5 bases). Germline V gene sequence: CDR1 LNHDA, CDR2 SQIVND (reference sequence). Trimming left V 5 bases short and J 1 base short, with 17 bases between. This CDR3 has 16 amino acids. CDR3 nucleotide sequence: TGTGCCAGTAGTGCCGACAGCATACTTGGGAACACTGAAGCTTTCTTT. This encodes CASSADSILGNTEAFF.

The genes are TRBV14 and TRBJ1-1; D gene uncertain. The germline gives CDR1 SGHDN, CDR2 FVKESK. The CDR3 is 14 amino acids. Trimming removed 1 base from V and 4 bases from J, with 10 bases in between. CDR3 amino acids: CASSQAFLATEAFF. The CDR3 DNA reads TGTGCCAGCAGCCAAGCCTTTTTAGCCACTGAAGCTTTCTTT.

The V gene is TRBV28, the J gene TRBJ1-1; D not resolved. The CDR3 is 14 residues long. V was clipped by 3 bases and J by 6 bases, with 14 bases between them. Germline lookup yields CDR1 MDHEN and CDR2 SYDVKM. The CDR3 loop reads CASSFAGVDAEAFF. In nucleotides, the CDR3 is TGTGCCAGCAGTTTTGCCGGGGTTGATGCTGAAGCTTTCTTT.

V is TRBV19 and J is TRBJ1-3; tentative D call: TRBD1 (5 bases). V was clipped by 6 bases and J by 0 bases, with 9 bases between them. CDR1 is LNHDA and CDR2 is SQIVND in the germline V gene (reference sequence). CDR3 size: 14 residues. In DNA form, the CDR3 reads TGTGCCAGTAGCAGACAGCTCTCTGGAAACACCATATATTTT. Amino acids: CASSRQLSGNTIYF. Drawing the rest from reference TRBV19 and TRBJ1-3, the complete variable domain is DGGITQSPKYLFRKEGQNVTLSCEQNLNHDAMYWYRQDPGQGLRLIYYSQIVNDFQKGDIAEGYSVSREKKESFPLTVTSAQKNPTAFYLCASSRQLSGNTIYFGEGSWLTVV.